The next 30 T cell receptor beta chains were all read from a single sample in a study of CD8+CD57+ T cells in acquired aplastic anemia listed by TCRdb under 2018. Instrument used: Illumina HiSeq 2000. TCR beta VDJ combination and CDR3 sequence profiling used genomic DNA as the template. TCRdb reanalyzed the raw reads on its own, using fastp at Q25 for trimming and MiXCR for clone calling, and kept in-frame beta chains. CDR3 protein sequences are deduplicated, and each keeps its most common genes and DNA. The sample profile shows under 200,000 distinct CDR3 sequences; 48% of them were found once. About 1.8% of the sample belongs to the ten largest clones. Patients chosen for sequencing had shown expansion of CD8+CD57+ cells by flow cytometry. Sample: sorted CD4+, CD8+, or CD8+CD57+ T cells (not recorded which) from PBMCs. All receptors derive from a human donor with aplastic anemia.

V usage is TRBV7-9 and J usage is TRBJ2-7; TRBD2 aligns across 8 bases. This CDR3 has 15 amino acids. The germline V gene has CDR1 SEHNR and CDR2 FQNEAQ (reference sequence). The junction had 7 bases not matched to a gene; V was cut back by 2 bases and J by 4 bases. CDR3 protein: CASSLLREGLYEQYF. The CDR3 DNA reads as TGTGCCAGCAGCTTATTACGGGAGGGATTGTACGAGCAGTACTTC.

This sequence joins TRBV2 and TRBJ2-3; TRBD2 is a possible D gene (5 bases). Germline CDR1 SNHLY, CDR2 FYNNEI. V was shortened by 6 bases and J by 2 bases, with 15 bases between the two germline ends. The CDR3 runs to 15 residues. The CDR3 is CASRPTTLSTDTQYF. The CDR3 DNA follows: TGTGCCAGCAGGCCGACTACTCTATCCACAGATACGCAGTATTTT. The full variable domain, in which reference TRBV2 and TRBJ2-3 provide the parts outside the CDR3, is EPEVTQTPSHQVTQMGQEVILRCVPISNHLYFYWYRQILGQKVEFLVSFYNNEISEKSEIFDDQFSVERPDGSNFTLKIRSTKLEDSAMYFCASRPTTLSTDTQYFGPGTRLTVL.

The rearrangement links TRBV7-9 to TRBJ2-7, with 7 nucleotides matching TRBD2. Unmatched junction bases numbered 3, after V lost 5 bases and J lost 2 bases. Germline-derived CDR1 and CDR2 are SEHNR and FQNEAQ (reference sequence). This CDR3 contains 13 residues. In DNA form, the CDR3 reads TGTGCCAGCAGCCATGCGGGGGCCTACGAGCAGTACTTC. Translated, it gives CASSHAGAYEQYF.

This chain uses TRBV11-2 with TRBJ2-5; D perhaps matches TRBD2 (7 bases). Trimming removed 0 bases from V and 5 bases from J, with 13 bases in between. The length of the CDR3 is 15 residues. CDR1 is SGHAT and CDR2 is FQNNGV in the germline V gene. The DNA for the CDR3 is TGTGCCAGCAGCTTAGAAGGGGGGGGGACGGAGACCCAGTACTTC. This sequence encodes CASSLEGGGTETQYF.

About this clonotype: A much more abundant neighbour one base away suggests this may be a read error. The V and J genes are TRBV27 and TRBJ2-7; tentative D call: TRBD1 (6 bases). The CDR3 covers 13 residues. Germline V gives CDR1 MNHEY, CDR2 SMNVEV (reference sequence). CDR3: CAGSDRSSYEQYF. CDR3 sequence (DNA): TGTGCCGGCAGTGACAGGAGCTCCTACGAGCAGTACTTC.

The gene calls are TRBV20-1 and TRBJ2-3, with 8 bases that match TRBD2. Germline V lookup: CDR1 DFQATT, CDR2 SNEGSKA (reference sequence). CDR3 size: 15 residues. With 5 bases clipped from V and 2 bases from J, the junction kept 9 bases outside the gene matches. CDR3 nucleotides: TGCAGTGCTGCTGCTACTAGCGGACCCACAGATACGCAGTATTTT. Protein: CSAAATSGPTDTQYF.

In its sample, this clonotype was seen many times. The rearrangement uses TRBV5-1 and TRBJ2-7; D not resolved. V lost 2 bases to trimming and J lost 3 bases, with 12 bases between them. The germline V gene encodes CDR1 SGHRS and CDR2 YFSETQ. The CDR3 runs 14 residues. The CDR3 reads CASSLRRSLYEQYF. In DNA, the CDR3 is TGCGCCAGCAGCTTAAGACGCTCACTCTACGAGCAGTACTTC.

In its sample, this clonotype was seen many times. The chain joins TRBV24-1 to TRBJ2-7, with 7 bases matching TRBD1. The CDR3 consists of 14 residues. V was clipped by 10 bases and J by 3 bases; unmatched bases: 11. CDR1 is KGHDR and CDR2 is SFDVKD in the germline V gene. The CDR3 DNA reads as TGTGCCACTCAAGATGGGGACAGAAACTACGAGCAGTACTTC. Encoded protein: CATQDGDRNYEQYF.

The CDR3 DNA is TGTGCCATCAGTGAATCCCCCGTCGGCACCGGGGAGCTGTTTTTT. Encoded protein: CAISESPVGTGELFF. The chain has TRBV10-3 and TRBJ2-2; D unclear. Trimming removed 3 bases at V and 4 bases at J, with 12 bases between. The germline V gene encodes CDR1 ENHRY and CDR2 SYGVKD. CDR3 length: 15 residues.

The chain couples TRBV11-1 to TRBJ2-3, with 7 nucleotides matching TRBD2. The length of the CDR3 is 15 residues. CDR1 is SGHAT and CDR2 is FQDESV in the germline V gene (reference sequence). The trim removed 2 bases at V and 1 base at J, leaving 3 bases unmatched. CDR3 loop: CASSLSGAGTDTQYF. The CDR3 DNA follows: TGTGCCAGCAGCTTAAGCGGGGCGGGCACAGATACGCAGTATTTT. Looking up the rest from reference TRBV11-1 and TRBJ2-3 gives the full variable domain: EAEVAQSPRYKITEKSQAVAFWCDPISGHATLYWYRQILGQGPELLVQFQDESVVDDSQLPKDRFSAERLKGVDSTLKIQPAELGDSAMYLCASSLSGAGTDTQYFGPGTRLTVL.

The chain is built from TRBV4-3 and TRBJ2-4; D perhaps matches TRBD1 (5 bases). Germline V gene sequence: CDR1 LGHNA, CDR2 YSLEER. V lost 3 bases, J lost 4 bases, and 7 bases lay in between. CDR3 length: 13 residues. The CDR3 loop reads CASSHDSKNIQYF. The CDR3 DNA is TGCGCCAGCAGCCACGACAGTAAAAACATTCAGTACTTC.

This clonotype was counted ten times or more. The chain uses TRBV9 and TRBJ2-7; TRBD2 matches 7 bases. The CDR3 has 14 amino acids. From germline, CDR1 is SGDLS and CDR2 YYNGEE. The V segment lost 0 bases and the J segment 4 bases; nucleotides outside the gene matches: 4. The CDR3 region is CASSVEGGGYEQYF. The CDR3 DNA reads as TGTGCCAGCAGCGTAGAGGGCGGGGGTTACGAGCAGTACTTC.

This clonotype was counted ten times or more. J is TRBJ1-2 and V is TRBV5-6; 8 bases are shared with TRBD1. Germline V gene sequence: CDR1 SGHDT, CDR2 YYEEEE. CDR3 length equals 14 residues. V lost 4 bases to trimming and J lost 4 bases; unmatched junction nucleotides: 6. Here the CDR3 reads CASSTGQGGYGYTF. In nucleotides, the CDR3 is TGTGCCAGCAGCACAGGACAGGGAGGCTATGGCTACACCTTC.

Ten or more counts support this clonotype. The chain recombines TRBV6-1 with TRBJ1-5, with 7 bases identical to TRBD1. Trimming cost V 4 bases and J 7 bases; bases outside gene matches: 4. The CDR3 extends over 13 amino acids. Germline values: CDR1 MNHNS, CDR2 SASEGT. This CDR3 reads CASSGTGEQPQHF. The CDR3 DNA follows: TGTGCCAGCAGTGGGACAGGAGAACAGCCCCAGCATTTT.

This clonotype was detected ten times or more. The CDR3 region is CASSRGRPPEPNSPLHF. The DNA for the CDR3 is TGTGCCAGCAGTCGGGGACGGCCCCCGGAGCCTAATTCACCCCTCCACTTT. The chain couples TRBV12-3 or TRBV12-4 to TRBJ1-6, with D tentatively TRBD1 (5 bases). Between the trimmed V and J ends, which lost 5 bases and 6 bases, there was a span of 20 bases. CDR3 size: 17 residues.

The chain joins TRBV4-3 to TRBJ2-2, with no clear D. Germline CDR1 LGHNA, CDR2 YSLEER. This CDR3 is 13 amino acids long. The V end lost 0 bases, the J end lost 7 bases, and 6 bases lay between the germline ends. CDR3 DNA sequence: TGCGCCAGCAGCCAAGATGGCCGCGGGGAGCTGTTTTTT. Amino acids: CASSQDGRGELFF.

V usage is TRBV10-3 and J usage is TRBJ1-3; D not resolved. CDR3 length equals 16 residues. CDR1 and CDR2 from the germline V gene are ENHRY and SYGVKD. V was clipped by 0 bases and J by 2 bases, with 11 bases between them. CDR3 loop: CAISESVGDPGNTIYF. The CDR3 region has the DNA TGTGCCATCAGTGAGTCCGTGGGAGACCCTGGAAACACCATATATTTT.

The chain joins TRBV9 to TRBJ2-3; D unresolved. CDR3 length: 16 amino acids. From germline, CDR1 is SGDLS and CDR2 YYNGEE. The germline V and J ends were trimmed by 0 bases and 5 bases, with 16 bases remaining between them. CDR3 bases: TGTGCCAGCAGCGTAGGGCTGTGGGCTAACGGAGATACGCAGTATTTT. Its translation: CASSVGLWANGDTQYF. Full variable domain (outside the CDR3, taken from reference TRBV9 and TRBJ2-3): DSGVTQTPKHLITATGQRVTLRCSPRSGDLSVYWYQQSLDQGLQFLIQYYNGEERAKGNILERFSAQQFPDLHSELNLSSLELGDSALYFCASSVGLWANGDTQYFGPGTRLTVL.

This clonotype has just a few counts. This chain uses TRBV2 with TRBJ2-7, with TRBD2 as a possible D gene (5 bases). The CDR3 is 15 residues long. Trimming stripped 6 bases from V and 2 bases from J, with 17 bases between. Germline V gene lookup returns CDR1 SNHLY and CDR2 FYNNEI. The chain's CDR3 is CASSPNLLGAYEQYF. As DNA, the CDR3 is TGTGCCAGCAGCCCGAATCTACTCGGGGCCTACGAGCAGTACTTC.

This clonotype occurred once. This chain uses TRBV5-1 with TRBJ2-3; D is unresolved. This CDR3 is 14 amino acids long. The V gene's germline CDR1 is SGHRS and CDR2 YFSETQ. V was shortened by 4 bases and J by 3 bases, with 12 bases between the two germline ends. CDR3 sequence: CASSAEGWTDTQYF. The CDR3 DNA reads as TGCGCCAGCAGCGCCGAAGGTTGGACAGATACGCAGTATTTT.

This clonotype has at least ten counts. The J gene is TRBJ2-7, the V gene TRBV6-1, with a tentative D call TRBD1 (6 bases). The CDR3 contains 15 residues. The germline gives CDR1 MNHNS, CDR2 SASEGT. The V and J ends lost 6 bases and 6 bases respectively, with 21 bases between them. The CDR3 loop reads CASSPGDTGGGEQYF. The CDR3 region has the DNA TGTGCCAGCAGCCCTGGGGACACAGGTGGGGGCGAGCAGTACTTC.

J is TRBJ2-3 and V is TRBV24-1, with D unresolved. The germline V gene encodes CDR1 KGHDR and CDR2 SFDVKD. Trimming took off 6 bases at V and 0 bases at J, with 6 bases between the two ends. The CDR3 consists of 13 residues. The CDR3 sequence is CATSLDSTDTQYF. The CDR3 nucleotides read TGTGCCACCAGTCTGGACAGCACAGATACGCAGTATTTT.

About this clonotype itself: This may arise from a read error, as a much more abundant clone is one base away. Given the absence of the conserved phenylalanine or tryptophan at the CDR3 end, a read error is likely. The chain carries TRBV5-1 and TRBJ2-5, with D possibly being TRBD1 (6 bases). Germline V lookup: CDR1 SGHRS, CDR2 YFSETQ. Trimming left V 1 base short and J 2 bases short, with 15 bases between. CDR3 size: 16 residues. The CDR3 nucleotides read TGCGCCAGCAGCTTGTCGTTTGCTGGACAGCAAGAGACCCAGTACCTC. It translates to CASSLSFAGQQETQYL.

This rearrangement joins TRBV5-1 to TRBJ2-3; tentatively, D is TRBD1 (6 bases). The ends were cut back, 2 bases at V and 4 bases at J, with 14 bases in the middle. The CDR3 runs 15 residues. Germline CDR1 and CDR2: SGHRS and YFSETQ. Here the CDR3 reads CASSFTLNRADTQYF. The CDR3 region has the DNA TGCGCCAGCAGCTTCACACTGAACAGGGCAGATACGCAGTATTTT. The complete variable domain, with remaining parts taken from reference TRBV5-1 and TRBJ2-3, reads KAGVTQTPRYLIKTRGQQVTLSCSPISGHRSVSWYQQTPGQGLQFLFEYFSETQRNKGNFPGRFSGRQFSNSRSEMNVSTLELGDSALYLCASSFTLNRADTQYFGPGTRLTVL.

CDR3 in amino acids: CASTDGGRNSGTDTQYF. In nucleotides, the CDR3 is TGTGCCAGCACCGATGGGGGGCGGAATTCGGGTACAGATACGCAGTATTTT. The chain recombines TRBV12-3 or TRBV12-4 with TRBJ2-3; D is tentatively TRBD1 or TRBD2 (6 bases each). CDR3 size: 17 residues. V was pared by 7 bases and J by 3 bases, with 23 bases between.

This clonotype was picked up a small number of times. The chain is built from TRBV6-1 and TRBJ2-3; D gene ambiguous. The CDR3 is 14 amino acids. V was cut by 4 bases and J by 4 bases, with 12 bases left in between. Germline CDR1 and CDR2: MNHNS and SASEGT. CDR3 bases: TGTGCCAGCAGTGTTAGACTTTCTGCAGATACGCAGTATTTT. Amino acid sequence: CASSVRLSADTQYF.

By share, this clonotype ranks as medium-sized. The chain recombines TRBV25-1 with TRBJ1-1, with TRBD1 as a possible D gene (5 bases). This CDR3 has 13 amino acids. Germline values: CDR1 MGHDK, CDR2 SYGVNS. V was clipped by 3 bases and J by 5 bases, with 10 bases between them. The CDR3, as DNA: TGTGCCAGCAGTGAGGCAGGGAGGACTGAAGCTTTCTTT. This sequence encodes CASSEAGRTEAFF. Variable domain in full (rest from reference TRBV25-1 and TRBJ1-1): EADIYQTPRYLVIGTGKKITLECSQTMGHDKMYWYQQDPGMELHLIHYSYGVNSTEKGDLSSESTVSRIRTEHFPLTLESARPSHTSQYLCASSEAGRTEAFFGQGTRLTVV.

This clonotype was observed many times. The rearrangement joins TRBV10-2 to TRBJ1-1; no clear D. The CDR3 has 13 amino acids. From germline, CDR1 is WSHSY and CDR2 SAAADI. The ends were cut back, 5 bases at V and 3 bases at J, with 10 bases in the middle. The CDR3 DNA reads as TGCGCCAGCAGTCCGACTGACTACACTGAAGCTTTCTTT. It is translated as CASSPTDYTEAFF.

The J gene is TRBJ1-3, the V gene TRBV24-1; D is unclear. The CDR3 runs 10 residues. CDR1 and CDR2 (germline): KGHDR, SFDVKD. V was pared by 11 bases and J by 7 bases, with 8 bases between. In DNA form, the CDR3 reads TGTGCCAAACGTTGGAACACCATATATTTT. Translated, it gives CAKRWNTIYF.

Here the CDR3 DNA reads TGTGCCAGTAGTATCCAGGGCACCTACGAGCAGTACTTC. It encodes CASSIQGTYEQYF. V is TRBV19 and J is TRBJ2-7; a possible D gene is TRBD1 (5 bases). The CDR3 totals 13 residues. Trimming removed 3 bases from V and 2 bases from J, with 8 bases in between. Germline lookup yields CDR1 LNHDA and CDR2 SQIVND (reference sequence).